These 14 T cell receptor beta chains were sequenced from one sample in a study of identical twins. From the 5' RACE reads, TCRdb called clonotypes with MiXCR, one entry per CDR3 protein. The profile shows about 890,000 distinct CDR3 sequences, over 9% of them singletons. The data also belong to a second study, concerning yellow fever vaccine responses in identical twins.

Sequenced: PBMCs. These receptors all come from a young woman in good health.

This clonotype was recorded a few times. V and J are TRBV28 and TRBJ2-7, with a possible D match to TRBD1 (5 bases). The CDR3 has 15 residues. Germline CDR1 MDHEN, CDR2 SYDVKM. Between the trimmed V and J ends, which lost 3 bases and 5 bases, there was a span of 17 bases. The CDR3 sequence is CASSLIVGATHEQYF. Written as DNA, the CDR3 is TGTGCCAGCAGTTTGATCGTAGGGGCCACCCACGAGCAGTACTTC.

This clonotype was counted only a few times. V gene TRBV28 combines with J gene TRBJ2-1; D is tentatively TRBD1 or TRBD2 (5 bases each). Germline V lookup: CDR1 MDHEN, CDR2 SYDVKM. The CDR3 is 16 residues long. V was clipped by 3 bases and J by 5 bases, with 17 bases between them. CDR3 bases: TGTGCCAGCAGTTTTGTCTACGGGACGTCGGACAATGAGCAGTTCTTC. Translated, it gives CASSFVYGTSDNEQFF.

This clonotype turned up a few times. The chain employs TRBV24-1 and TRBJ1-5, with D possibly TRBD1 on 5 matching bases. The length of the CDR3 is 14 residues. Germline-derived CDR1 and CDR2 are KGHDR and SFDVKD. Trimming pared 5 bases from V and 7 bases from J, leaving 14 bases between. The CDR3 sequence: CATSAAGSVQPQHF. In DNA, the CDR3 is TGTGCCACCAGTGCTGCAGGGAGTGTCCAGCCCCAGCATTTT.

The rearrangement links TRBV19 to TRBJ2-1, with 8 bases fitting TRBD1. Per germline, CDR1 LNHDA and CDR2 SQIVND (reference sequence). Trimming took 4 bases from V and 6 from J; bases not matched to a gene: 5. This CDR3 has 14 amino acids. CDR3 sequence reads: CASSKQGGVNEQFF. DNA of the CDR3: TGTGCCAGTAGTAAACAGGGGGGAGTCAATGAGCAGTTCTTC. Drawing the rest from reference TRBV19 and TRBJ2-1, the complete variable domain is DGGITQSPKYLFRKEGQNVTLSCEQNLNHDAMYWYRQDPGQGLRLIYYSQIVNDFQKGDIAEGYSVSREKKESFPLTVTSAQKNPTAFYLCASSKQGGVNEQFFGPGTRLTVL.

This chain connects TRBV3-1 to TRBJ2-5; unclear D gene. Germline CDR1 is LGHDT and CDR2 is YNNKEL (reference sequence). The CDR3 is 14 residues long. The ends were cut back, 8 bases at V and 4 bases at J, with 17 bases in the middle. The CDR3 DNA reads TGTGCCAGCGGAAACCAGCTGTCTAGAGAGACCCAGTACTTC. This sequence encodes CASGNQLSRETQYF.

The rearrangement uses TRBV6-5 and TRBJ1-6, with D possibly being TRBD1 (6 bases). Germline CDR1 and CDR2: MNHEY and SVGAGI. The V and J ends lost 2 bases and 8 bases respectively, with 10 bases between them. The CDR3 is 14 residues long. The CDR3 DNA reads as TGTGCCAGCAGTTACAGGGACAAACATTCACCCCTCCACTTT. Residues: CASSYRDKHSPLHF.

This clonotype has ten or more counts. The chain recombines TRBV7-2 with TRBJ1-2, with a tentative D call TRBD1 (5 bases). Trimming removed 5 bases at V and 5 bases at J, with 15 bases between. In germline, CDR1 is SGHTA, CDR2 FQGNSA. The CDR3 loop spans 14 amino acids. This chain's CDR3 is CASSPPTDSYGYTF. CDR3 nucleotide sequence: TGTGCCAGCAGCCCGCCCACTGACAGTTATGGCTACACCTTC.

The chain carries TRBV15 and TRBJ2-2; D is perhaps TRBD1 (5 bases). V lost 2 bases and J lost 2, with 6 bases in between. The CDR3 consists of 14 residues. CDR1 and CDR2 (germline): LNHNV, YYDKDF (reference sequence). This CDR3 is CATSRQGNTGELFF. CDR3 sequence (DNA): TGTGCCACCAGCAGACAGGGAAACACCGGGGAGCTGTTTTTT. Combining the CDR3 with reference TRBV15 and TRBJ2-2 gives the whole variable domain DAMVIQNPRYQVTQFGKPVTLSCSQTLNHNVMYWYQQKSSQAPKLLFHYYDKDFNNEADTPDNFQSRRPNTSFCFLDIRSPGLGDTAMYLCATSRQGNTGELFFGEGSRLTVL.

The rearrangement joins TRBV4-1 to TRBJ2-5; D not resolved. With 1 base removed from V and 4 bases from J, the gap between germline ends came to 16 bases. Per germline, CDR1 MGHRA and CDR2 YSYEKL. This CDR3 is 16 amino acids long. The CDR3 DNA reads TGCGCCAGCAGCCAAGGTGTCCTTCTGGCAGGAGAGACCCAGTACTTC. Protein product: CASSQGVLLAGETQYF.

The table lists this clonotype with many counts. The chain combines TRBV7-9 with TRBJ2-2; D is possibly TRBD1 or TRBD2 (5 bases each). The CDR3 spans 14 residues. V was pared by 4 bases and J by 4 bases, with 10 bases between. The V gene's germline CDR1 is SEHNR and CDR2 FQNEAQ (reference sequence). The CDR3 loop reads CASSSGSPTGELFF. The CDR3 DNA is TGTGCCAGCAGCTCAGGGAGCCCCACCGGGGAGCTGTTTTTT.

This clonotype was observed a few times. J is TRBJ2-1 and V is TRBV7-2; no definite D call. The ends were cut back, 7 bases at V and 5 bases at J, with 12 bases in the middle. This CDR3 contains 13 residues. Germline V gene data show CDR1 as SGHTA and CDR2 as FQGNSA. As DNA, the CDR3 is TGTGCCAGCATCCCCCCCAACGACAATGAGCAGTTCTTC. It yields the protein CASIPPNDNEQFF.

The CDR3 region is CSASSAGGDTQYF. CDR3 sequence (DNA): TGCAGTGCTAGTTCCGCGGGAGGAGATACGCAGTATTTT. The chain combines TRBV20-1 with TRBJ2-3, with TRBD2 matching 8 bases. This CDR3 has 13 amino acids. Unmatched junction bases numbered 4, after V lost 3 bases and J lost 5 bases. CDR1 is DFQATT and CDR2 is SNEGSKA in the germline V gene (reference sequence).

The table lists this clonotype with a few counts. The CDR3 region is CASSATGQETQYF. CDR3 DNA sequence: TGTGCCAGCAGTGCTACGGGACAAGAGACCCAGTACTTC. This sequence joins TRBV6-4 and TRBJ2-5, with D perhaps matching TRBD2 (5 bases). The CDR3 is 13 residues long. CDR1 is MRHNA, CDR2 SNTAGT, per germline. V was trimmed by 4 bases and J by 2 bases, leaving 8 bases between them.

The chain has TRBV2 and TRBJ2-7; D is ambiguous. This CDR3 spans 13 amino acids. The V and J ends lost 4 bases and 3 bases respectively, with 10 bases between them. The germline V gene has CDR1 SNHLY and CDR2 FYNNEI. The CDR3 DNA reads TGTGCCAGCAGTGTGCCCAGTAACTACGAGCAGTACTTC. Translating it yields CASSVPSNYEQYF. Full variable domain (missing parts from reference TRBV2 and TRBJ2-7): EPEVTQTPSHQVTQMGQEVILRCVPISNHLYFYWYRQILGQKVEFLVSFYNNEISEKSEIFDDQFSVERPDGSNFTLKIRSTKLEDSAMYFCASSVPSNYEQYFGPGTRLTVT.